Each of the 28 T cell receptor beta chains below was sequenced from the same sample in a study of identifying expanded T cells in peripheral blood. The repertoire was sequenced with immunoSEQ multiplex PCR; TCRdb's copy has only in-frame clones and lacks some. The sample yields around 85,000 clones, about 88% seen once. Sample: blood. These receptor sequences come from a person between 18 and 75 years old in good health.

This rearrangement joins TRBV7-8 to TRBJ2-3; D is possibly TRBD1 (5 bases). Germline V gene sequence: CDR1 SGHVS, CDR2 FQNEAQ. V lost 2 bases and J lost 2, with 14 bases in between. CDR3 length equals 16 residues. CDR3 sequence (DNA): TGTGCCAGCAGCTTACTGGGGCCAATCCTCACAGATACGCAGTATTTT. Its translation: CASSLLGPILTDTQYF.

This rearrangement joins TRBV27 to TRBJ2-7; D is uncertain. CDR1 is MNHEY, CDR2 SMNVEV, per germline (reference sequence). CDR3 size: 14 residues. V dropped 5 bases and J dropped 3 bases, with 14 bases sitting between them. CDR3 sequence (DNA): TGTGCCAGCAGTCGGGCAGCGCTGTTCTACGAGCAGTACTTC. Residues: CASSRAALFYEQYF.

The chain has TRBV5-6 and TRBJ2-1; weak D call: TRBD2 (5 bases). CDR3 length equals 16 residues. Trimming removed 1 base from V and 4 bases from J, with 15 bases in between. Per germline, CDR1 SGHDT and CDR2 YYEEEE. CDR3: CASSLSGETQYNEQFF. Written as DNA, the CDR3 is TGTGCCAGCAGCTTGTCCGGGGAAACTCAATACAATGAGCAGTTCTTC.

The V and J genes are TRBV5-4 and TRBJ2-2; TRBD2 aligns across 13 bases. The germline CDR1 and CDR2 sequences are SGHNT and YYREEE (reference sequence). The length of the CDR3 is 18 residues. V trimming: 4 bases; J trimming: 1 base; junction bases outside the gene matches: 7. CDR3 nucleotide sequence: TGTGCCAGCAGCCTCGGACTAGCGGGGGCTGTGAACACCGGGGAGCTGTTTTTT. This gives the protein CASSLGLAGAVNTGELFF.

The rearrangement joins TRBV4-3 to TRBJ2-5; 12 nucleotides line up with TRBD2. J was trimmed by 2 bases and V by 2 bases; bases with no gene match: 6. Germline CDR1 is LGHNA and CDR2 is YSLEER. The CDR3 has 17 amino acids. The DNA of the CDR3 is TGCGCCAGCAGCCAATCCCCCCTAGCGGGGGGGCAAGAGACCCAGTACTTC. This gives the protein CASSQSPLAGGQETQYF.

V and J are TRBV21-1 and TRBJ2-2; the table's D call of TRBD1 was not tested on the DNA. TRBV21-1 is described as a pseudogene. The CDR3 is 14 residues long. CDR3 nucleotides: TGTGCCAGCAGCAAAGCGCAGGGAACCGGGGAGCTGTTTTTT. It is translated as CASSKAQGTGELFF.

For the CDR3, the DNA is TGTGCCAGCTCACCATCCAGGGATCCCTATGGCTACACCTTC. Translated, it gives CASSPSRDPYGYTF. The V call is TRBV18, the J call TRBJ1-2; D may be TRBD1 (5 bases). V was clipped by 2 bases and J by 4 bases, with 11 bases between them. Germline assignment: CDR1 KGHSH and CDR2 LQKENI. This CDR3 has 14 residues.

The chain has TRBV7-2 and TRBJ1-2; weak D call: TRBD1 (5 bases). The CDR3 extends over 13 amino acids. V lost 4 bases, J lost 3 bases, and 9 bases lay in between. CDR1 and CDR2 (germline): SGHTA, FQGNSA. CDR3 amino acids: CASSWGVDYGYTF. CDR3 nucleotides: TGTGCCAGCAGCTGGGGGGTAGACTATGGCTACACCTTC.

CDR3 residues: CASSPSGGSDTGELFF. The CDR3 nucleotides read TGTGCCAGCAGCCCATCAGGGGGCTCGGACACCGGGGAGCTGTTTTTT. The chain joins TRBV7-6 to TRBJ2-2; 8 nucleotides match TRBD1. V was pared by 5 bases and J by 3 bases, with 8 bases of the junction left unmatched. Germline V CDR1 and CDR2: SGHVS, FNYEAQ. This CDR3 has 16 residues.

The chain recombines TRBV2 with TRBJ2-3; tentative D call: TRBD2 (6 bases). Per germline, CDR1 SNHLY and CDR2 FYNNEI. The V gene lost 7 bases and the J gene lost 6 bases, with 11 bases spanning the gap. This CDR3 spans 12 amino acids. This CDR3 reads CASIGAGDTQYF. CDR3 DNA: TGTGCCAGCATCGGGGCGGGGGATACGCAGTATTTT.

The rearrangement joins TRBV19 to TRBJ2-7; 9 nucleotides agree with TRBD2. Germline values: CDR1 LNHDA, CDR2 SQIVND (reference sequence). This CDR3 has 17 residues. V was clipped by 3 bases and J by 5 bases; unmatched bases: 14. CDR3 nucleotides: TGTGCCAGTAGTATGTCCAGCGGGGGGCTTCTACGTAACGAGCAGTACTTC. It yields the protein CASSMSSGGLLRNEQYF.

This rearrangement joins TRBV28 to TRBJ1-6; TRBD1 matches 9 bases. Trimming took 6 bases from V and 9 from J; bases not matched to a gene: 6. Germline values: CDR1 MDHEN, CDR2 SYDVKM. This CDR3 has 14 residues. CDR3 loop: CASRRTGALSPLHF. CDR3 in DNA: TGTGCCAGCAGGCGGACAGGGGCCCTTTCACCCCTCCACTTT.

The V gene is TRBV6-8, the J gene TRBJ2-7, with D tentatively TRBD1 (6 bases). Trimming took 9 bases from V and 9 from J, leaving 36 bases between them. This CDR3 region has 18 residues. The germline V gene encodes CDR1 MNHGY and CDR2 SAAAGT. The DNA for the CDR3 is TGTGCCAGTTGGAGTACGATGCGAGGGGGTTTTTTTCGGCGTGTGCAGTACTTC. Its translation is CASWSTMRGGFFRRVQYF.

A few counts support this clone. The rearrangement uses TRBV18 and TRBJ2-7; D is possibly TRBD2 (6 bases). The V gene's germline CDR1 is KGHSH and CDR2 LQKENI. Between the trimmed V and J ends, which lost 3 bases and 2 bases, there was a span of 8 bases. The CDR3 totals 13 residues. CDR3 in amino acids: CASSPSGPYEQYF. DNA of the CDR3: TGTGCCAGCTCACCTAGCGGTCCCTACGAGCAGTACTTC.

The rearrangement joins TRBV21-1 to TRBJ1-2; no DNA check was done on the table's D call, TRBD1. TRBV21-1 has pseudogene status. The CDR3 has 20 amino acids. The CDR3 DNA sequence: TGTGCCAGCAGCTCCCAAAAAAGACAGGGGAGTAGAACTGGAAACTATGGCTACACCTTC. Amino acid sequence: CASSSQKRQGSRTGNYGYTF.

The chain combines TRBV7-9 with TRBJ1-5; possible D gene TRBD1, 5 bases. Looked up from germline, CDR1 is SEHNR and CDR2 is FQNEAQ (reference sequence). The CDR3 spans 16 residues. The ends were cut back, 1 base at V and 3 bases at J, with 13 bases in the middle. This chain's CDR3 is CASSLGFTGPNQPQHF. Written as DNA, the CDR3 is TGTGCCAGCAGCTTAGGATTTACGGGACCCAATCAGCCCCAGCATTTT.

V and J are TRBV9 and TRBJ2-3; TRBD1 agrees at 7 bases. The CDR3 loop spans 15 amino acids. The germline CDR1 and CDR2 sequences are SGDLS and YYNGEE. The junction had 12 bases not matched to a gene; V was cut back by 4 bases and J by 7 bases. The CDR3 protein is CASSTATGRSNTQYF. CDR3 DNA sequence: TGTGCCAGCAGCACCGCGACAGGGCGGAGTAATACGCAGTATTTT.

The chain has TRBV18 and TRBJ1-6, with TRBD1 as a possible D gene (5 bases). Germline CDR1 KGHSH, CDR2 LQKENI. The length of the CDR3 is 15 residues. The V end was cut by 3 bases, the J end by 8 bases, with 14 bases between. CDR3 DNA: TGTGCCAGCTCACCTGGGGGGGGTGCCGATTCACCCCTCCACTTT. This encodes CASSPGGGADSPLHF. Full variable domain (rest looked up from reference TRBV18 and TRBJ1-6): NAGVMQNPRHLVRRRGQEARLRCSPMKGHSHVYWYRQLPEEGLKFMVYLQKENIIDESGMPKERFSAEFPKEGPSILRIQQVVRGDSAAYFCASSPGGGADSPLHFGNGTRLTVT.

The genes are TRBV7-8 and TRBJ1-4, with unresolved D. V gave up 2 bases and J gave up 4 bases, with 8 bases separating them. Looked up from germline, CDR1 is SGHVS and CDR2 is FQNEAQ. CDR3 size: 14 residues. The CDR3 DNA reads TGTGCCAGCAGCTTATGGTCTCATAATGAAAAACTGTTTTTT. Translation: CASSLWSHNEKLFF.

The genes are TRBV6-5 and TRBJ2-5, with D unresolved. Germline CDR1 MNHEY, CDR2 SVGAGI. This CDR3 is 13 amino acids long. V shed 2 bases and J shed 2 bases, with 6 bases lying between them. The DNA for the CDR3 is TGTGCCAGCAGTTACAGGGCGCAAGAGACCCAGTACTTC. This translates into CASSYRAQETQYF.

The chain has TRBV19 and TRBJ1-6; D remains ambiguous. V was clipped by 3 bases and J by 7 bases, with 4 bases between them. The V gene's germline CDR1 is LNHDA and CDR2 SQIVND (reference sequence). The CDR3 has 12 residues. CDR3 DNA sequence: TGTGCCAGTAGTATTGCGAATTCACCCCTCCACTTT. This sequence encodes CASSIANSPLHF.

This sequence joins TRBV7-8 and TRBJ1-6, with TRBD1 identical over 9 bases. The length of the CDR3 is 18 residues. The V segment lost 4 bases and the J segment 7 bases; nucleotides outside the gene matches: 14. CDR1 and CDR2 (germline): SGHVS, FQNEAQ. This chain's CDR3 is CASSSRLQGAQSNSPLHF. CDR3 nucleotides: TGTGCCAGCAGCTCCCGGTTACAGGGGGCGCAGTCAAATTCACCCCTCCACTTT.

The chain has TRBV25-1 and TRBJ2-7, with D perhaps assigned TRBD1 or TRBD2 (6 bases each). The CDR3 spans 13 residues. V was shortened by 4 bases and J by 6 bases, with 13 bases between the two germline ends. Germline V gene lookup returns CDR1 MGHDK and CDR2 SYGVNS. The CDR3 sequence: CASSAQGGLEQYF. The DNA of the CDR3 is TGTGCCAGCAGTGCCCAAGGGGGACTCGAGCAGTACTTC.

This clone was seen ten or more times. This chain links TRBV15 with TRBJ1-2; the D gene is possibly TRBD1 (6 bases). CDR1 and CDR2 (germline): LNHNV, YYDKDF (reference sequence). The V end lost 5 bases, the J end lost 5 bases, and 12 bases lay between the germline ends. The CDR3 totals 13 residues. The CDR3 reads CATSSDRRYGYTF. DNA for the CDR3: TGTGCCACCAGCTCCGACAGGAGATATGGCTACACCTTC. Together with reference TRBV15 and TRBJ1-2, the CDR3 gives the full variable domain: DAMVIQNPRYQVTQFGKPVTLSCSQTLNHNVMYWYQQKSSQAPKLLFHYYDKDFNNEADTPDNFQSRRPNTSFCFLDIRSPGLGDTAMYLCATSSDRRYGYTFGSGTRLTVV.

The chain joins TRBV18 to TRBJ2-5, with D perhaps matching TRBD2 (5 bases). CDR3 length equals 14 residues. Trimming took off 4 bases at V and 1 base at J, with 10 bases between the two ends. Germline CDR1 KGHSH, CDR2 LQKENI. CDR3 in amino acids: CASSRTGIQETQYF. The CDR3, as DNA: TGTGCCAGCTCACGGACGGGAATCCAAGAGACCCAGTACTTC.

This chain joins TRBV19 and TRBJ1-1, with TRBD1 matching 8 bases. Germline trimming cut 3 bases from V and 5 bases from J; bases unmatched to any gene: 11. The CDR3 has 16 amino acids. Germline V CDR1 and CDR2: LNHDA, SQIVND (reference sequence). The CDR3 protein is CASSIPSTGEGTEAFF. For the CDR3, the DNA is TGTGCCAGTAGTATCCCTTCGACAGGGGAGGGGACTGAAGCTTTCTTT.

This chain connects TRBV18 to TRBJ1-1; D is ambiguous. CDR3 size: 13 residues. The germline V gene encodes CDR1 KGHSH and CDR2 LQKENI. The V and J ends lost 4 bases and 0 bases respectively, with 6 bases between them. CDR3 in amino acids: CASSLVMNTEAFF. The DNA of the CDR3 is TGTGCCAGCTCACTAGTTATGAACACTGAAGCTTTCTTT.

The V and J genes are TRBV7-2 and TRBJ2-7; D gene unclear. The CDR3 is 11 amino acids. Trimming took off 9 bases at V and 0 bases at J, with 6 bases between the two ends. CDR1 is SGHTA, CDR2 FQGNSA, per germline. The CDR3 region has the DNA TGTGCCAGTCGGGCCTCCTACGAGCAGTACTTC. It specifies CASRASYEQYF.